This entry describes one TCR beta chain. The data are from a study of blood T cell repertoires in COVID-19. Study as a whole: The United States, Italy and Spain were the sources of the acute and convalescent COVID-19 samples. Nucleic acid was either cDNA or gDNA, and it came from T cells, B-cell-depleted T cells, or PBMCs.

The V end was cut by 3 bases, the J end by 5 bases, with 8 bases between. The CDR3 runs 13 residues. Patients from Seattle were sampled longitudinally, starting during active infection. Profiled with immunoSEQ multiplex PCR; TCRdb holds only in-frame clones, not every one. The sample includes some 290,000 clones, roughly nine tenths of them seen just once. The chain employs TRBV12-3 or TRBV12-4 and TRBJ2-4; D is ambiguous. The receptor's source is a woman in her 30s with COVID-19, enrolled during active disease. The sample comprised peripheral blood. For the CDR3, the DNA is TGTGCCAGCAGTTTGAGGCGCCAAAACATTCAGTACTTC. Its protein product is CASSLRRQNIQYF.